The rows below give T cell receptor beta chains drawn from one sample of a study of shared clonotypes between healthy human individuals. Data came from immunoSEQ multiplex PCR; TCRdb stores just in-frame clones and leaves some out. The data hold 850,000 to 1,200,000 clones, with about 75% observed a single time. The source material was memory CD4+ T cells sorted from blood. The receptor source for this set is a man aged 18-30 years in good health. The CDR3 runs from the conserved cysteine through the conserved F or W. The D gene is left open where the match is weak. Size values are once, few and many counts, or a class for expanded clones, and some rows have none.

D: .
size: .
J: TRBJ2-3
V: TRBV9
CDR3: CASSVAGISTDTQYF
DNA: TGTGCCAGCAGCGTAGCCGGGATTAGCACAGATACGCAGTATTTT

D: .
size: .
J: TRBJ1-2
V: TRBV4-2
CDR3: CASSQETEGGARGYTF
DNA: TGTGCCAGCAGCCAAGAGACCGAGGGGGGGGCGCGCGGCTACACCTTC

D: .
size: .
J: TRBJ1-2
V: TRBV4-3
CDR3: CASSQDFGGYGAGYTF
DNA: TGCGCCAGCAGCCAAGATTTCGGGGGGTATGGGGCTGGCTACACCTTC

D: TRBD1
size: .
J: TRBJ1-2
V: TRBV7-9
CDR3: CASSPGQGGYGYTF
DNA: TGTGCCAGCAGCCCGGGACAGGGAGGCTATGGCTACACCTTC

D: .
size: .
J: TRBJ2-7
V: TRBV15
CDR3: CATSPGRDEQYF
DNA: TGTGCCACCAGCCCCGGGCGGGACGAGCAGTACTTC

D: .
size: many
J: TRBJ2-2
V: TRBV5-6
CDR3: CASSIGTARGELFF
DNA: TGTGCCAGCAGCATCGGGACCGCAAGGGGGGAGCTGTTTTTT

D: .
size: .
J: TRBJ1-6
V: TRBV7-9
CDR3: CASSLIGRGYNSPLHF
DNA: TGTGCCAGCAGCTTAATCGGACGGGGATATAATTCACCCCTCCACTTT

D: .
size: .
J: TRBJ2-2
V: TRBV6-5
CDR3: CASSYSWRENTGELFF
DNA: TGTGCCAGCAGTTACAGTTGGCGGGAGAACACCGGGGAGCTGTTTTTT

D: .
size: .
J: TRBJ2-1
V: TRBV25-1
CDR3: CASSGAGGPAYNEQFF
DNA: TGTGCCAGCAGTGGTGCCGGAGGGCCGGCCTACAATGAGCAGTTCTTC

D: .
size: .
J: TRBJ1-1
V: TRBV7-2
CDR3: CASSPYRNMNTEAFF
DNA: TGTGCCAGCAGCCCATACAGGAATATGAACACTGAAGCTTTCTTT

D: .
size: .
J: TRBJ1-2
V: TRBV11-2
CDR3: CASSLGYGKSDYGYTF
DNA: TGTGCCAGCAGCTTAGGTTACGGGAAAAGCGACTATGGCTACACCTTC

D: .
size: .
J: TRBJ2-3
V: TRBV29-1
CDR3: CSVGGAADTQYF
DNA: TGCAGCGTTGGCGGGGCCGCAGATACGCAGTATTTT

D: TRBD2
size: .
J: TRBJ2-7
V: TRBV7-2
CDR3: CASKGRLAGDEQYF
DNA: TGTGCCAGCAAGGGGCGGCTAGCGGGAGACGAGCAGTACTTC

D: TRBD1
size: .
J: TRBJ2-5
V: TRBV6-1
CDR3: CASTRTGEVKTQYF
DNA: TGTGCCAGCACCAGGACAGGGGAGGTCAAGACCCAGTACTTC

D: .
size: .
J: TRBJ2-5
V: TRBV29-1
CDR3: CSVVPGQTQYF
DNA: TGCAGCGTTGTGCCGGGCCAGACCCAGTACTTC

D: .
size: .
J: TRBJ2-3
V: TRBV18
CDR3: CASSSSVGYTDTQYF
DNA: TGTGCCAGCTCATCATCGGTGGGATACACAGATACGCAGTATTTT

D: .
size: few
J: TRBJ1-5
V: TRBV18
CDR3: CASSPDRNQPQHF
DNA: TGTGCCAGCTCACCTGACAGAAATCAGCCCCAGCATTTT

D: TRBD1
size: .
J: TRBJ1-5
V: TRBV6-1
CDR3: CASSDAGGPQPQHF
DNA: TGTGCCAGCAGTGACGCAGGGGGACCTCAGCCCCAGCATTTT